The clone carrying this T cell receptor beta chain was seen a handful of times. The source of the sample is a study of breast tumors, draining lymph nodes, adjacent tissues. Axillary draining lymph nodes of breast cancer patients supplied the node samples. TCRdb called the multiplex PCR reads again in MiXCR, with one record for every CDR3 protein. The sample comprises 200,000 or so distinct CDR3 sequences, approximately 33% of which are singletons, and roughly 4% rests with the top ten. Sequencing was carried out using axillary lymph node tissue. The sequence came from a female donor with breast cancer. Some clones in this sample may be carry-over from other donors' samples.

The CDR3 bases are TGCGCCAGCAGGACACAGGGCCATGAAGCTTTCTTT. Its translation is CASRTQGHEAFF. The rearrangement links TRBV10-2 to TRBJ1-1; possibly TRBD1 for D (6 bases). The CDR3 consists of 12 residues. Germline assignment: CDR1 WSHSY and CDR2 SAAADI. Between the trimmed V and J ends, which lost 6 bases and 7 bases, there was a span of 12 bases.